This is a list of T cell receptor beta chains from one sample in a study of T cell repertoires in cytomegalovirus infection. A single record per CDR3 protein comes from TCRdb applying MiXCR to the reads. Here the sample spans around 530,000 distinct CDR3 sequences, approximately 26% being singletons. Source material: PBMCs. The receptors come from a human donor in good health (CMV status not recorded). Some clones in this sample may be carry-over from other donors' samples. Both conserved end residues are part of each CDR3. The D gene is left open where the match is weak. A clone size is listed for some rows: how often the clone was seen (once, few, many), or a class if it is expanded.

16	.	TRBD1	TRBV11-3	TRBJ2-5	TGTGCCAGCAGCCCCCAAACACAGGGGCCCCAAGAGACCCAGTACTTC	CASSPQTQGPQETQYF
15	.	TRBD1	TRBV11-3	TRBJ2-3	TGTGCCAGCAGCTTTGGGACAGGGTTAACAGATACGCAGTATTTT	CASSFGTGLTDTQYF
16	.	.	TRBV4-1	TRBJ2-7	TGCGCCAGCAGCCAAGACAGGGGCTTTAGTGGCTACGAGCAGTACTTC	CASSQDRGFSGYEQYF
15	many	.	TRBV3-1	TRBJ2-7	TGTGCCAGCAGCCAGGAGGTGGGGGCGCAGTGGCCGCAGTACTTC	CASSQEVGAQWPQYF
13	.	TRBD2	TRBV20-1	TRBJ2-7	TGCAGTGTCTGGACTAGCGGTTCCTACGAGCAGTACTTC	CSVWTSGSYEQYF
16	.	.	TRBV7-8	TRBJ1-5	TGTGCCAGCAGCTTAGGTTCGGAACTGAGCAATCAGCCCCAGCATTTT	CASSLGSELSNQPQHF
14	few	.	TRBV19	TRBJ2-3	TGTGCCAGTAGTATTGGAGGGGCCACAGATACGCAGTATTTT	CASSIGGATDTQYF
12	many	.	TRBV7-2	TRBJ1-1	TGTGCCAGCAGCTTCTCGGGTTCTGAAGCTTTCTTT	CASSFSGSEAFF
14	.	.	TRBV15	TRBJ2-2	TGTGCCACCAGCAGAGATCGGGGGCCCGGGGAGCTGTTTTTT	CATSRDRGPGELFF
14	few	.	TRBV10-3	TRBJ1-1	TGTGCCATCAGTTCCCCCGGGGGGAACACTGAAGCTTTCTTT	CAISSPGGNTEAFF